The clone carrying this T cell receptor (beta chain) was picked up many times. The CDR3 extends over 15 amino acids. Germline-derived CDR1 and CDR2 are MNHNS and SASEGT. Trimming cost V 6 bases and J 5 bases; bases outside gene matches: 9. These data are taken from a study of Graves' ophthalmopathy and Graves' hyperthyroidism. RNA transcripts provided the template for amplifying TCR beta CDR3 regions. HTBI primers were used in a first-round RT-PCR, which preceded a second-round multiplex PCR. MiXCR was run by TCRdb on the multiplex PCR reads, yielding one entry per CDR3 protein. The table includes 350,000 to 450,000 distinct CDR3 sequences, roughly 20% detected once.

This sequence was found in a woman under 30 with stable Graves' hyperthyroidism. This sequence joins TRBV6-1 and TRBJ1-1; 10 bases map to TRBD1. The source material was peripheral blood. This CDR3 is CASSSTAGQGTEAFF. The CDR3, as DNA: TGTGCCAGCAGCTCGACCGCGGGACAGGGGACTGAAGCTTTCTTT.